This paragraph covers one T cell receptor (beta chain) sequence. Its antigen is still unknown. No clone much larger than this one lies a single base away; base qualities are absent. The collaborating institutions used their own protocols to collect whole blood in K2EDTA tubes. For TCRbeta analysis, collaborators shipped samples as frozen whole blood, isolated PBMCs, or DNA extracted from either of those sample types. The data originate from a study of blood T cell repertoires in COVID-19 (dated by TCRdb to the early 2020s). Concerning the study at large: The collaborator samples originated in the United States, Italy and Spain and spanned the acute and convalescent phases of COVID-19. The prospective study material was composed of cDNA or gDNA derived from T cells, B-cell-depleted T cells, or PBMCs. Deeply sampled blood TCRbeta repertoires from subjects exposed to, actively infected with, or recovered from COVID-19 were included in the dataset. The repertoires were made available in a free public database intended to serve as a resource for research on the immune response to SARS-CoV-2. Samples came from the ongoing ImmuneRACE study (first 160 participants) plus 1,254 subjects from 6 global collaborators. Sample metadata almost always included a de-identified subject ID, COVID-19 status, age in years and sex. HLA class I and class II types, where available, came from metadata supplied by the sample provider rather than from assay-based typing.

TCRbeta CDR3 regions were amplified from genomic DNA using the immunoSEQ Assay, a bias-controlled multiplex PCR. Regarding the original processing steps: Nucleated cell counts per sample were estimated from amplification of reference gene primers within the assay. To quantify the absolute abundance of each unique TCRbeta CDR3 rearrangement, sequence reads were collapsed and filtered. Productive Simpson clonality was computed per sample as the square root of Simpson's diversity index over productive rearrangements. TCRdb retrieved this table from immuneACCESS and kept in-frame rearrangements only. Not all clones are present; in checked studies, unresolved V genes account for under half, and no reason is known for the remainder. Clone size and the V and J calls come from that table; the DNA yielded D and trimming. This sample holds over 110,000 clones; 88% were observed only once. About 1.7% of the sample comes from the top ten.

V lost 3 bases and J lost 5 bases, and the count of bases not matched to a germline gene is 11. CDR1 KGHSH and CDR2 LQKENI were looked up in the germline V gene. The CDR3, cysteine through phenylalanine, is 16 amino acids long. The kept DNA is CDR3 alone, 48 bases in frame from the first base. The paper as a whole reports these results and caveats: The amount of clinical and demographic metadata varied by source and participant and was provided uncurated.

The receptor was isolated from a woman in her forties or fifties with acute or convalescent COVID-19. Sequenced input: peripheral blood. The rearrangement joined TRBV18 to TRBJ2-7; TRBD1 agrees with 9 junctional bases. The sequenced DNA: TGTGCCAGCTCACCGTCGAAACCCGGGACAGGGAACGAGCAGTACTTC. Translation gives CASSPSKPGTGNEQYF.